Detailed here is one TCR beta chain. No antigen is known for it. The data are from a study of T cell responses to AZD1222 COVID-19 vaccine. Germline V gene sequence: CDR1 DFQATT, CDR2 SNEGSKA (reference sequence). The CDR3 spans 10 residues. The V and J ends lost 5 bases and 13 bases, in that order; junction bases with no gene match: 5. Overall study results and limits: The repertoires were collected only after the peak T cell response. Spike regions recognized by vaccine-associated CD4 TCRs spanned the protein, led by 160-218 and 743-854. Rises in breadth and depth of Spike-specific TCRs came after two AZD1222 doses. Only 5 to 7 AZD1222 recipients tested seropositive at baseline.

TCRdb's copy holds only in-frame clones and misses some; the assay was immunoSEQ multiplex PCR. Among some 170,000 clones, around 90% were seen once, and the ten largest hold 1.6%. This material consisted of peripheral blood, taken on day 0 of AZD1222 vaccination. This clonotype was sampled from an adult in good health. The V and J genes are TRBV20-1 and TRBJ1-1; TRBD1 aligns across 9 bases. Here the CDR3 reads CSASGQGSFF. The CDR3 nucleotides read TGCAGTGCTTCGGGACAGGGAAGTTTCTTT.